Listed below are T cell receptor beta chains from one sample, sequenced in a study of identical twins. TCRdb independently ran MiXCR on the 5' RACE reads; one entry per CDR3 protein. Among 1.5 million to 2 million distinct CDR3 sequences, about 31% were seen once, and the ten largest hold 0.25% to 0.3%. Sequenced: cord blood. These receptors all stem from a newborn girl in good health. The CDR3 runs from the conserved cysteine through the conserved F or W.

v_call cdr3_aa
TRBV5-1 CASSGTGGGNTEAFF
TRBV28 CASSFKRDEQFF
TRBV12-3/TRBV12-4 CATLPGTGGTDTQYF
TRBV6-4 CASEDSYECTDTQYF
TRBV7-9 CASSLPGQSSYEQYF
TRBV6-6 CAGTTEGYEQYF
TRBV25-1 CASSEGGKSYEQYF
TRBV6-6 CASSYVVAGAPYEQYF
TRBV5-1 CASSWTSGRSHNEQFF
TRBV27 CASPSSGRMTKNIQYF
TRBV5-1 CASSSQSGQGVDEQFF
TRBV6-5 CASSRRWTVEKLFF
TRBV6-5 CASGRARRDEQFF
TRBV6-2/TRBV6-3 CASQTGSEQYF
TRBV14 CASSQGLATYNEQYF
TRBV7-8 CASSPRFESLHF
TRBV15 CATSRDPILKGKQFF
TRBV15 CATSRDLRLANNEQFF
TRBV6-6 CASSYDRDGTNEKLFF
TRBV5-1 CASSFSRGYNEQFF
TRBV4-1 CASSHLALGPDTQYF
TRBV5-6 CASSPIRDATYEQYF
TRBV5-1 CASSLMGQGEKLFF
TRBV28 CASSFLTAIDTQYF
TRBV4-1 CASNQVVAGGREEQFF
TRBV20-1 CSAWDRSLYGYTF
TRBV6-1 CASSPPGLAGGPVNEQFF